This T cell receptor beta chain was sequenced in a study of T cell responses to AZD1222 COVID-19 vaccine. Study conclusions and caveats: Reportedly, nearly half of unique spike TCRs recognized epitopes outside B.1.351/B.1.1.7 mutations. Clonal diversity was possibly underestimated, and the donors were mostly white British, with more females. With dominance at 160-218 and 743-854, vaccine-associated CD4 TCRs spanned spike.

The data were produced by immunoSEQ multiplex PCR, yet TCRdb's version contains in-frame clones alone and is incomplete. The sample records some 110,000 clones, approximately 90% being singletons. This clone was seen just once. The antigen remains unidentified. The CDR3 is 17 amino acids. The V segment lost 3 bases and the J segment 5 bases; nucleotides outside the gene matches: 11. Germline CDR1 is SGHNT and CDR2 is YYREEE (reference sequence). Second doses that came at about 4 or about 12 weeks were put together. The source is an adult who received the AZD1222 COVID-19 vaccine. The V gene is TRBV5-4, the J gene TRBJ2-7, with 13 nucleotides matching TRBD2. Source: peripheral blood, taken 28 days after the second AZD1222 dose. The CDR3 region has the DNA TGTGCCAGCAGCTCTGGACTAGCGGGAGTACTTGCCCACGAGCAGTACTTC. It is translated as CASSSGLAGVLAHEQYF.